The text below deals with one T cell receptor (beta chain). Clones were sequenced by immunoSEQ multiplex PCR, and TCRdb holds only the in-frame ones, with some missing. The sample lists about 160,000 clones, about 88% occurring once. These data come from a study of cytotoxic CD8 clonotypes in ibrutinib-treated CLL. The CDR3 consists of 16 residues. V lost 2 bases, J lost 2 bases, and 10 bases lay in between. Germline CDR1 is LNHNV and CDR2 is YYDKDF (reference sequence). Sequencing was performed on PBMCs, taken at disease progression, from a patient treated with ibrutinib. The rearrangement uses TRBV15 and TRBJ2-6; D gene ambiguous. The clonotype was recovered from a human donor with chronic lymphocytic leukemia. The CDR3 DNA is TGTGCCACCAGCAGAAATCGGGTGGCTGGGGCCAACGTCCTGACTTTC. Translated, it gives CATSRNRVAGANVLTF.